This T cell receptor beta chain appears in the sequencing data of a study of monozygotic twins with inflammatory bowel disease. Amplification of TCRalpha and TCRbeta cDNA involved two nested PCRs that ran for about 16 and 10 cycles. TCRdb reprocessed the 5' RACE reads, keeping one entry per CDR3 protein, no DNA. The sample holds approximately 210,000 distinct CDR3 sequences. With respect to this clonotype: The antigen remains unidentified.

Study conclusions and caveats: Lower TCRbeta diversity (inverse Simpson) was seen in IBD patients than in healthy co-twins. Evidence did not back any single strong signal or clonotype linked to IBD.

CDR1 and CDR2 (germline): DFQATT, SNEGSKA (reference sequence). The CDR3 consists of 11 residues. The clonotype was recovered from a human donor with ulcerative colitis or Crohn's disease, or a healthy co-twin of an affected twin (not recorded which). The rearrangement uses TRBV20-1 and TRBJ2-6. The specimen sequenced was blood. The CDR3 reads CSARGANVLTF.